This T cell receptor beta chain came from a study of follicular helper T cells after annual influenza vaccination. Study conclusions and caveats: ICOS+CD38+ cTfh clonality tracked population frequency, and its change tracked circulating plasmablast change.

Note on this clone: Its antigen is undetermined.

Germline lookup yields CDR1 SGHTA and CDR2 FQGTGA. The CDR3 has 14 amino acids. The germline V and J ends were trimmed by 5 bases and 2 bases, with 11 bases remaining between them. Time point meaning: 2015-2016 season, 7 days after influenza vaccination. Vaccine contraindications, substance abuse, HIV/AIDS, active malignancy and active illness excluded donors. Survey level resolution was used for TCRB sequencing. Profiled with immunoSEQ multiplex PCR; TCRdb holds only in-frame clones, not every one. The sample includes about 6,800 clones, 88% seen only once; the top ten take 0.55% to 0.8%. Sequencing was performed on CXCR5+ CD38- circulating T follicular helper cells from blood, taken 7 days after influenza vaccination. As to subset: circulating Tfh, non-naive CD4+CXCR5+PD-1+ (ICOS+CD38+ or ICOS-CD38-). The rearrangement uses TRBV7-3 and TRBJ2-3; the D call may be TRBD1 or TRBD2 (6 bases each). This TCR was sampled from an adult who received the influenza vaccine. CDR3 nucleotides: TGTGCCAGCAGCCGAGGGGGGTCCACAGATACGCAGTATTTT. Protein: CASSRGGSTDTQYF.